These 16 T cell receptor beta chains were all obtained from the same sample, sequenced in a study of shared clonotypes between healthy human individuals. Produced via immunoSEQ multiplex PCR; TCRdb's table is partial and in-frame only. There are around 2.1 million clones in the sample; around 95% occur only once, and roughly 0.13% lies in the top ten. The material sequenced was naive CD4+ T cells sorted from blood. The subset here: CD45RA+ positively selected. All receptors come from a young man in good health.

The chain employs TRBV29-1 and TRBJ2-5; the match to TRBD2 covers 13 bases. Looked up from germline, CDR1 is SQVTM and CDR2 is ANQGSEA. The J segment lost 2 bases and the V segment lost 5 bases, leaving 8 bases of the junction unmatched. The CDR3 runs 16 residues. For the CDR3, the DNA is TGCAGCGTTTATCGACTAGCGGGGGGAGATCAAGAGACCCAGTACTTC. Encoded protein: CSVYRLAGGDQETQYF.

The V and J genes are TRBV7-2 and TRBJ2-1; TRBD1 aligns across 9 bases. This CDR3 has 16 amino acids. V dropped 1 base and J dropped 7; count of bases not matched to a gene: 8. Germline values: CDR1 SGHTA, CDR2 FQGNSA. This CDR3 is CASSLVGTGYRNEQFF. The DNA of the CDR3 is TGTGCCAGCAGCTTAGTGGGGACAGGGTACCGGAATGAGCAGTTCTTC.

The table lists this clone with a count of one. The V call is TRBV4-1, the J call TRBJ2-3; TRBD1 agrees at 7 bases. The ends lost 1 base at V and 0 bases at J; junction bases unmatched: 4. The CDR3 runs 16 residues. Germline assignment: CDR1 MGHRA and CDR2 YSYEKL. This CDR3 reads CASSQGTGPSTDTQYF. The CDR3 DNA reads TGCGCCAGCAGCCAAGGGACAGGTCCTAGCACAGATACGCAGTATTTT.

CDR3 sequence: CASSGQAGNTIYF. The CDR3 region has the DNA TGTGCCAGCTCCGGACAGGCAGGAAACACCATATATTTT. The chain uses TRBV9 and TRBJ1-3; the match to TRBD1 covers 7 bases. V shed 7 bases and J 4 bases; nucleotides not matched to a gene: 5. This CDR3 region has 13 residues. CDR1 is SGDLS, CDR2 YYNGEE, per germline.

This chain connects TRBV10-3 to TRBJ1-2; tentatively, D is TRBD1 (6 bases). V was trimmed by 4 bases and J by 8 bases, leaving 20 bases between them. From germline, CDR1 is ENHRY and CDR2 SYGVKD. CDR3 size: 15 residues. In DNA form, the CDR3 reads TGTGCCATCAGTGCGGACAGCCTGTCAAAAGGAGGCTACACCTTC. This sequence encodes CAISADSLSKGGYTF.

The chain couples TRBV29-1 to TRBJ2-5, with unresolved D. Germline CDR1 is SQVTM and CDR2 is ANQGSEA. This CDR3 is 14 amino acids long. Trimming removed 4 bases from V and 1 base from J, with 13 bases in between. CDR3 DNA: TGCAGCGTTGTCACTTTGGGCCGCCAAGAGACCCAGTACTTC. Translated: CSVVTLGRQETQYF. The full variable domain, its missing parts supplied by reference TRBV29-1 and TRBJ2-5, is SAVISQKPSRDICQRGTSLTIQCQVDSQVTMMFWYRQQPGQSLTLIATANQGSEATYESGFVIDKFPISRPNLTFSTLTVSNMSPEDSSIYLCSVVTLGRQETQYFGPGTRLLVL.

The chain combines TRBV6-6 with TRBJ2-7; a weak D match, TRBD2 (5 bases). Trimming cost V 0 bases and J 4 bases, with 10 bases left between them. CDR3 length: 14 amino acids. CDR1 MNHNY and CDR2 SVGAGI come from the germline V gene (reference sequence). CDR3 bases: TGTGCCAGCAGTTACTCATCAGCGGATTACGAGCAGTACTTC. Translated: CASSYSSADYEQYF.

The chain carries TRBV6-1 and TRBJ1-2, with D uncertain. V lost 8 bases, J lost 4 bases, and 11 bases lay in between. Germline V CDR1 and CDR2: MNHNS, SASEGT. This CDR3 contains 12 residues. CDR3 protein: CASEPNTYGYTF. The CDR3 coding sequence is TGTGCCAGCGAACCCAACACCTATGGCTACACCTTC.

This clone was seen just once. CDR3: CASSLTMPGEQYF. CDR3 in DNA: TGTGCCAGCAGCTTGACGATGCCCGGCGAGCAGTACTTC. V usage is TRBV5-4 and J usage is TRBJ2-7; D gene ambiguous. CDR3 length equals 13 residues. V lost 1 base and J lost 6, with 11 bases in between. The germline V gene encodes CDR1 SGHNT and CDR2 YYREEE (reference sequence).

CDR3 in amino acids: CASSSLTGTYNEQFF. The DNA for the CDR3 is TGTGCCAGCAGCTCGTTGACAGGGACCTACAATGAGCAGTTCTTC. This chain joins TRBV11-2 and TRBJ2-1; 7 bases map to TRBD1. Germline values: CDR1 SGHAT, CDR2 FQNNGV. The J segment lost 2 bases and the V segment lost 4 bases, leaving 5 bases of the junction unmatched. The CDR3 is 15 amino acids. The complete variable domain, with remaining parts taken from reference TRBV11-2 and TRBJ2-1, reads EAGVAQSPRYKIIEKRQSVAFWCNPISGHATLYWYQQILGQGPKLLIQFQNNGVVDDSQLPKDRFSAERLKGVDSTLKIQPAKLEDSAVYLCASSSLTGTYNEQFFGPGTRLTVL.

This chain uses TRBV18 with TRBJ2-7; D remains unclear. The CDR3 totals 14 residues. Germline V gene sequence: CDR1 KGHSH, CDR2 LQKENI. V was pared by 6 bases and J by 2 bases, with 14 bases between. The CDR3 protein is CASSQGRITYEQYF. In DNA form, the CDR3 reads TGTGCCAGCTCTCAAGGACGGATAACCTACGAGCAGTACTTC.

This clone has just a few counts. The genes are TRBV30 and TRBJ2-1, with D perhaps TRBD1 (5 bases). Deletions cut 4 bases from V and 7 bases from J, with 8 bases between. The CDR3 has 11 amino acids. Germline V gene lookup returns CDR1 GTSNPN and CDR2 SVGIG (reference sequence). Here the CDR3 DNA reads TGTGCCTGGACCCAGGGAAATGAGCAGTTCTTC. It codes for CAWTQGNEQFF.

The chain couples TRBV18 to TRBJ2-2; D remains unclear. Germline lookup yields CDR1 KGHSH and CDR2 LQKENI. V was shortened by 3 bases and J by 6 bases, with 8 bases between the two germline ends. This CDR3 comprises 13 residues. In nucleotides, the CDR3 is TGTGCCAGCTCACCGGCTAACTCCGGGGAGCTGTTTTTT. Translation gives CASSPANSGELFF.

The chain combines TRBV7-2 with TRBJ1-1, with unresolved D. Germline assignment: CDR1 SGHTA and CDR2 FQGNSA. This CDR3 has 14 residues. V lost 7 bases and J 2 bases, leaving 14 bases between the germline ends. CDR3 sequence: CASTLGRTNTEAFF. In nucleotides, the CDR3 is TGTGCCAGCACCCTGGGTCGGACTAACACTGAAGCTTTCTTT.

The CDR3 loop is CASSRDWSYEQYF. In nucleotides, the CDR3 is TGTGCCAGCAGCCGGGACTGGTCCTACGAGCAGTACTTC. The chain employs TRBV7-9 and TRBJ2-7; D may be TRBD2 (6 bases). Germline loops: CDR1 SEHNR, CDR2 FQNEAQ (reference sequence). The V gene lost 5 bases and the J gene lost 1 base, with 9 bases spanning the gap. CDR3 size: 13 residues.

V usage is TRBV6-5 and J usage is TRBJ2-7; no clear D gene. Per germline, CDR1 MNHEY and CDR2 SVGAGI. V was pared by 6 bases and J by 3 bases, with 18 bases between. This CDR3 is 15 amino acids long. The CDR3 sequence: CASRVFRANFYEQYF. The CDR3 region has the DNA TGTGCCAGCAGGGTTTTTAGGGCCAACTTCTACGAGCAGTACTTC.